A selection of T cell receptor beta chains follows, all from one sample in a study of graft-versus-host responses after intestinal transplantation. Sequencing was performed with immunoSEQ multiplex PCR; in TCRdb, only in-frame clones are kept and a portion is missing. There are under 100,000 clones in the sample; roughly 90% occur only once, and 15% to 20% lies in the top ten. Sequenced here: PBMCs, sampled approximately 470 days after intestinal transplant. The receptors derive from a human patient who received an intestinal transplant, so some T cells may come from the graft donor. Each CDR3 is given with its conserved first and last residue. D genes are given only for firm matches. Where a row states a size, it is once, few, many or the class of an expanded clone; other rows omit it.

v_call: TRBV19
d_call: -
j_call: TRBJ1-2
clone_size: once
cdr3_nt: TGTGCCAGTACCCTAACCGGGACCTACTATGGCTACACCTTC
cdr3_aa: CASTLTGTYYGYTF

v_call: TRBV13
d_call: TRBD2
j_call: TRBJ2-1
clone_size: -
cdr3_nt: TGTGCCAGCAGCCCCGGACTAGCGGGGGCCAATGAGCAGTTCTTC
cdr3_aa: CASSPGLAGANEQFF

v_call: TRBV6-6
d_call: -
j_call: TRBJ1-5
clone_size: once
cdr3_nt: TGTGCCAGCAGCCACGAGGGTCCCTATAGCAATCAGCCCCAGCATTTT
cdr3_aa: CASSHEGPYSNQPQHF

v_call: TRBV9
d_call: -
j_call: TRBJ2-7
clone_size: -
cdr3_nt: TGTGCCAGCAGCGTGGGCAGCCTCTCATACGAGCAGTACTTC
cdr3_aa: CASSVGSLSYEQYF

v_call: TRBV5-1
d_call: TRBD2
j_call: TRBJ2-3
clone_size: -
cdr3_nt: TGCGCCAGCAGCTTTAGCGGGGCGGGGACAGATACGCAGTATTTT
cdr3_aa: CASSFSGAGTDTQYF

v_call: TRBV5-5
d_call: -
j_call: TRBJ1-4
clone_size: -
cdr3_nt: TGTGCCAGCAGCTTGGGGGCAGGGTGGTCTACTAATGAAAAACTGTTTTTT
cdr3_aa: CASSLGAGWSTNEKLFF

v_call: TRBV7-9
d_call: -
j_call: TRBJ1-1
clone_size: -
cdr3_nt: TGTGCCAGCAGCGCGGGCCTGAACACTGAAGCTTTCTTT
cdr3_aa: CASSAGLNTEAFF

v_call: TRBV6-6
d_call: TRBD1
j_call: TRBJ1-6
clone_size: -
cdr3_nt: TGTGCCAGCAGTTCCCGGACAGGGTGGAAGACACCCCTCCACTTT
cdr3_aa: CASSSRTGWKTPLHF

v_call: TRBV27
d_call: -
j_call: TRBJ2-7
clone_size: -
cdr3_nt: TGTGCCAGCAGTACCCTGGCAGGCGCAATCTCCTACGAGCAGTACTTC
cdr3_aa: CASSTLAGAISYEQYF

v_call: TRBV9
d_call: TRBD1
j_call: TRBJ2-7
clone_size: once
cdr3_nt: TGTGCCAGCAGCGGGGGGACAGTTACCTACGAGCAGTACTTC
cdr3_aa: CASSGGTVTYEQYF

v_call: TRBV25-1
d_call: -
j_call: TRBJ1-6
clone_size: once
cdr3_nt: TGTGCCAGCAGTGATCCCCGGGGCTCACCCCTCCACTTT
cdr3_aa: CASSDPRGSPLHF

v_call: TRBV10-3
d_call: -
j_call: TRBJ1-1
clone_size: -
cdr3_nt: TGTGCCATCAGTGAGATGGGGCGAAACACTGAAGCTTTCTTT
cdr3_aa: CAISEMGRNTEAFF

v_call: TRBV5-1
d_call: -
j_call: TRBJ1-4
clone_size: -
cdr3_nt: TGCGCCAGCAGCTTGGCCGGTAGGAGGGGGACGGAGGAAAAACTGTTTTTC
cdr3_aa: CASSLAGRRGTEEKLFF

v_call: TRBV11-2
d_call: -
j_call: TRBJ2-1
clone_size: -
cdr3_nt: TGTGCCAGCAGCTTAGGAGGGCATGAGCAGTTCTTC
cdr3_aa: CASSLGGHEQFF

v_call: TRBV18
d_call: -
j_call: TRBJ2-7
clone_size: -
cdr3_nt: TGTGCCAGCTCACCGTCGTCGGTGCGATACGAGCAGTACTTC
cdr3_aa: CASSPSSVRYEQYF

v_call: TRBV29-1
d_call: -
j_call: TRBJ2-7
clone_size: -
cdr3_nt: TGCAGCGTTTCGAGGGCGGTAGCCTACGAGCAGTACTTC
cdr3_aa: CSVSRAVAYEQYF

v_call: TRBV5-4
d_call: TRBD1
j_call: TRBJ1-1
clone_size: -
cdr3_nt: TGTGCCAGCAGACGGACCGGACAGGGGACGAACACTGAAGCTTTCTTT
cdr3_aa: CASRRTGQGTNTEAFF

v_call: TRBV7-9
d_call: TRBD2
j_call: TRBJ2-7
clone_size: -
cdr3_nt: TGTGCCAGCAGCTTATTAGCGGGGGGCCCCTACGAGCAGTACTTC
cdr3_aa: CASSLLAGGPYEQYF

v_call: TRBV29-1
d_call: TRBD1
j_call: TRBJ2-7
clone_size: -
cdr3_nt: TGCAGCGCACTGACAGGGGCCAATTACGAGCAGTACTTC
cdr3_aa: CSALTGANYEQYF

v_call: TRBV5-8
d_call: -
j_call: TRBJ1-1
clone_size: -
cdr3_nt: TGTGCCAGCAGCTTGTACAGATACACTGAAGCTTTCTTT
cdr3_aa: CASSLYRYTEAFF